This T cell receptor beta chain stems from a study of blood T cell repertoires in COVID-19. The CDR3 runs to 14 residues. The germline V gene encodes CDR1 SGHRS and CDR2 YFSETQ. V lost 0 bases and J lost 10, with 16 bases in between. TCRdb keeps only in-frame clones here, not all; method: immunoSEQ multiplex PCR. The data show 250,000 to 350,000 clones, about nine tenths seen once. This sequence joins TRBV5-1 and TRBJ1-1, with TRBD1 as a possible D gene (5 bases). The sequence derives from a woman under 30 who had recovered from COVID-19. The sample was PBMCs or T cells enriched from blood (not recorded which). CDR3 loop: CASSLGVRSQGAFF. DNA of the CDR3: TGCGCCAGCAGCTTGGGCGTAAGGAGTCAGGGAGCTTTCTTT.